A single sample is the source of the 5 T cell receptor beta chains below, sequenced in a study of CD8+ T cells in alopecia areata. RNA extraction and reverse transcription yielded cDNA as sequencing template. Sequenced by immunoSEQ multiplex PCR; TCRdb stores in-frame clones only, minus some. The sample has about 100,000 clones, about 40% seen once; the top ten hold more than 15%. As for treatment: oral pan-JAK inhibitor, 5-10 mg twice daily. Sequences were derived from CD8+ T cells sorted from blood, sampled at week 24, from a patient treated with tofacitinib. The receptor source for this set is a human donor with alopecia areata.

The chain links TRBV9 to TRBJ2-1; D ambiguous. The ends were cut back, 0 bases at V and 6 bases at J, with 10 bases in the middle. The CDR3 contains 14 residues. Germline V CDR1 and CDR2: SGDLS, YYNGEE. Here the CDR3 reads CASSVEGRSNEQFF. The CDR3 DNA follows: TGTGCCAGCAGCGTAGAGGGCAGGAGCAATGAGCAGTTCTTC. Supplemented by reference TRBV9 and TRBJ2-1, the full variable domain reads DSGVTQTPKHLITATGQRVTLRCSPRSGDLSVYWYQQSLDQGLQFLIQYYNGEERAKGNILERFSAQQFPDLHSELNLSSLELGDSALYFCASSVEGRSNEQFFGPGTRLTVL.

The chain is built from TRBV19 and TRBJ2-2; D call uncertain. The CDR3 consists of 12 residues. Germline CDR1 and CDR2: LNHDA and SQIVND (reference sequence). The V gene lost 7 bases and the J gene lost 5 bases, with 8 bases spanning the gap. The CDR3 loop reads CASTLGTGELFF. In nucleotides, the CDR3 is TGTGCCAGTACTTTGGGAACCGGGGAGCTGTTTTTT.

V and J are TRBV27 and TRBJ2-6; D is possibly TRBD2 (6 bases). Deletions cut 6 bases from V and 2 bases from J, with 17 bases between. The CDR3 consists of 17 residues. CDR1 and CDR2 (germline): MNHEY, SMNVEV (reference sequence). Here the CDR3 DNA reads TGTGCCAGCAGCTTTCGGGGGACGATCACTGGGGCCAACGTCCTGACTTTC. This codes for CASSFRGTITGANVLTF.

The chain employs TRBV7-3 and TRBJ1-1; tentative D call: TRBD1 (5 bases). This CDR3 contains 14 residues. V lost 5 bases to trimming and J lost 0 bases, with 10 bases between them. Germline assignment: CDR1 SGHTA and CDR2 FQGTGA. In DNA, the CDR3 is TGTGCCAGCAGCCTTGGGGGAGTGAACACTGAAGCTTTCTTT. Its translation: CASSLGGVNTEAFF.

This clone was recorded at least ten times. The rearrangement links TRBV15 to TRBJ1-3; unclear D gene. Trimming took 3 bases from V and 0 from J, leaving 12 bases between them. Per germline, CDR1 LNHNV and CDR2 YYDKDF (reference sequence). This CDR3 has 16 amino acids. DNA for the CDR3: TGTGCCACCAGCAGGGGCATAGGAGGCTCTGGAAACACCATATATTTT. It codes for CATSRGIGGSGNTIYF.